This T cell receptor beta chain was profiled in a study of tumor and adjacent non-tumor tissue in lung cancer (dated by TCRdb to 2016 to 2018). Background on the whole study: Of the cohort, about 11 patients had adenocarcinoma, 2 had squamous cell carcinoma and 1 had small cell lung cancer. The approximately 15 patients were aged roughly 31 to 80 years, included about ten men and 5 women, and had TNM stage I to III disease. A total of some 130,000,000 productive TCRbeta reads were generated by sequencing, corresponding to an average of about 4.17 million reads per sample. The study compared bulk TCRbeta repertoires from lung tumor tissue and matched distant non-tumor lung tissue of some 14 lung cancer patients. About 30 paired specimens, one tumor and one normal lung sample per patient, were profiled by TCRbeta CDR3 sequencing. What the authors observed across the whole study: With only around 15 patients in the cohort, the authors noted that larger samples and more detailed clinical data are needed. A significantly larger cumulative share of the repertoire was made up by the top 100 clones in normal lung than in tumor tissue. Peripheral blood was not sequenced, so blood TCRbeta repertoires in these lung cancer patients were not examined. Neither the sequencing platform nor unique molecular identifiers are named or mentioned anywhere in the methods. Significantly higher TCR diversity (inverse Simpson) was observed in tumor tissue than in normal lung tissue (around 450 vs 160, P = 0.0075, Mann-Whitney U test). TCR diversity was significantly higher in younger patients, and greater tumor TCR diversity was associated with shorter overall survival and shorter disease-free survival.

This clonotype was detected a few times. This clone's antigen is unknown. Germline is not matched at one junction end, which may reflect a read error. RNA was isolated from bulk unsorted tissue, and RNA quality was assessed with a NanoDrop ND-1000 and an Agilent 2100. Distant non-tumor tissue taken more than 3 cm from the tumor edge was used as the normal lung sample. All donors had newly diagnosed lung cancer, had not received prior chemotherapy, and were admitted for thoracic surgery in China between August and November 2014. The study excluded patients who had received radiotherapy or chemotherapy before or who had another cancer at the same time. Pieces of surgical tissue measuring roughly 1-2.1 cm3 were kept in RNAlater solution and stored at -80 degrees C until use. Libraries came from multiplex PCR. TCRdb names Illumina HiSeq 2500 as the instrument used. TCRbeta libraries were constructed through three rounds of nested PCR with primers (Table S4) according to protocols modified from ARM-PCR. Before sequencing, PCR products in the 200-500 bp range were cut out of the gel and cleaned up using the QIAquick gel extraction kit. Regarding the original processing steps: Trimmomatic was used to clean the reads, FLASH was used to merge the reads into complete CDR3 sequences, and MiTCR was used to assign the reads to V(D)J germline segments. Clonal diversity was computed as the inverse Simpson's index with VDJtools. In-frame sequences without a premature stop codon were defined as productive reads. In-frame beta chains were kept once TCRdb had trimmed the public reads at Q25 with fastp and called clones with MiXCR. Every distinct CDR3 protein forms one entry, paired with its most common genes and DNA. The V and J calls follow TCRdb's processing rather than the paper's. The sample table lists around 60,000 distinct CDR3 sequences, about 63% of them with a count of one. The ten most abundant clones make up about 31% of the sample.

The CDR3 holds 16 amino acids from the cysteine to the phenylalanine. The kept DNA is CDR3 alone, 48 bases in frame from the first base. Taken from the germline V gene, the CDR1 and CDR2 loops are MNHEY and SVGAGI. The sample consisted of distant non-tumor lung tissue. The receptor comes from a man aged 65 to 79 with non-small cell lung cancer. The chain joins TRBV6-5 to TRBJ2-7; TRBD1 could be the D gene, as 6 bases match. CDR3 loop: CASSYSVGAGSYGQYF. The DNA is TGTGCCAGCAGTTACTCGGTGGGGGCAGGGTCCTACGGGCAGTACTTC.